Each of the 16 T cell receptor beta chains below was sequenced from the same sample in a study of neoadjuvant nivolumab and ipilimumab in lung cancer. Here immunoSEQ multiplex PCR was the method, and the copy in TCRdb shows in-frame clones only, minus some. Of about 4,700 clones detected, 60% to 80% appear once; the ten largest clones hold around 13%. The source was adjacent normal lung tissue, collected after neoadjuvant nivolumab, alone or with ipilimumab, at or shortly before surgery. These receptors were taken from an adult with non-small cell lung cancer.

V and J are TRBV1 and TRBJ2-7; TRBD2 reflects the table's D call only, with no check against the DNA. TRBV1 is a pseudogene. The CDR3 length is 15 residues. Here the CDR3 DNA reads TGCACCAGCAGCCCCCGGGTAGCGGGGGATGACGAGCAGTACGTC. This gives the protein CTSSPRVAGDDEQYV.

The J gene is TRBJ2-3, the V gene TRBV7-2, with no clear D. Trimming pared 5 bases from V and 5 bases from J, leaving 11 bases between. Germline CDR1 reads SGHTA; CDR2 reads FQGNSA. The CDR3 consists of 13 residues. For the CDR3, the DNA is TGTGCCAGCAGCGGAAACCCGGAAGATACGCAGTATTTT. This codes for CASSGNPEDTQYF. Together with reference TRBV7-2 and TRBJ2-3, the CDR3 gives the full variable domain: GAGVSQSPSNKVTEKGKDVELRCDPISGHTALYWYRQSLGQGLEFLIYFQGNSAPDKSGLPSDRFSAERTGGSVSTLTIQRTQQEDSAVYLCASSGNPEDTQYFGPGTRLTVL.

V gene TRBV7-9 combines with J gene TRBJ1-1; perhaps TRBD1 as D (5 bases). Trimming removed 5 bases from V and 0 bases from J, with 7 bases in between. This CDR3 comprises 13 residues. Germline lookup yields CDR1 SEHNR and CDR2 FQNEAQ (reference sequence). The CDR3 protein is CASSPTVNTEAFF. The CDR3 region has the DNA TGTGCCAGCAGCCCGACAGTGAACACTGAAGCTTTCTTT.

The CDR3 coding sequence is TGTGCCAGCAGCGTAGCTCTTAGCCAGGGGGAGAACACAGATACGCAGTATTTT. Translation gives CASSVALSQGENTDTQYF. The chain joins TRBV9 to TRBJ2-3, with 7 bases matching TRBD1. The V segment lost 0 bases and the J segment 2 bases; nucleotides outside the gene matches: 12. The CDR3 contains 18 residues. The germline V gene has CDR1 SGDLS and CDR2 YYNGEE.

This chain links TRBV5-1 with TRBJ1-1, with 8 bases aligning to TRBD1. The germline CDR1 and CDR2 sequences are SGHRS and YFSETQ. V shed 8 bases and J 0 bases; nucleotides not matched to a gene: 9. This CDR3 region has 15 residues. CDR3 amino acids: CASMTGVLLNTEAFF. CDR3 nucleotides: TGCGCCAGTATGACAGGGGTACTGCTGAACACTGAAGCTTTCTTT. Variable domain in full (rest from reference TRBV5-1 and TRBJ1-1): KAGVTQTPRYLIKTRGQQVTLSCSPISGHRSVSWYQQTPGQGLQFLFEYFSETQRNKGNFPGRFSGRQFSNSRSEMNVSTLELGDSALYLCASMTGVLLNTEAFFGQGTRLTVV.

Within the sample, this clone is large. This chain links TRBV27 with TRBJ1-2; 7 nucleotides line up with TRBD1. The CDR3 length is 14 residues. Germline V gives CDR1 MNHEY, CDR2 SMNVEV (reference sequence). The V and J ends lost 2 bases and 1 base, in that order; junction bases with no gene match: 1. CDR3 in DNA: TGTGCCAGCAGTTTACAGGGGGGTAACTATGGCTACACCTTC. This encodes CASSLQGGNYGYTF.

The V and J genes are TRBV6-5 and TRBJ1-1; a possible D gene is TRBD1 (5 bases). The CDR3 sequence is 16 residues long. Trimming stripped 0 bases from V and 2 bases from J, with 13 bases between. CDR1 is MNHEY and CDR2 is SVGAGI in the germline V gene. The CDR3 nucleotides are TGTGCCAGCAGTTACTCCGCGTCCCAGGGTAACACTGAAGCTTTCTTT. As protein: CASSYSASQGNTEAFF.

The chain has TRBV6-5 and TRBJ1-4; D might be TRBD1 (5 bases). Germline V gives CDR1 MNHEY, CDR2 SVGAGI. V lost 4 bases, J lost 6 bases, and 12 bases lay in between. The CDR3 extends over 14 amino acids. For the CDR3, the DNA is TGTGCCAGCAGTTCTTGGGGGAAGGATGAAAAACTGTTTTTT. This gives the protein CASSSWGKDEKLFF.

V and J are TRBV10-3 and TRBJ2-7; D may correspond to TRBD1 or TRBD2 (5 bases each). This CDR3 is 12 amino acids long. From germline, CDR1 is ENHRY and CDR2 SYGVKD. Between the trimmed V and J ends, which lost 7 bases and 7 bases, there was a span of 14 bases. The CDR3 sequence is CAIKGTGQEQYF. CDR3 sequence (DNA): TGTGCCATCAAAGGGACGGGGCAGGAGCAGTACTTC.

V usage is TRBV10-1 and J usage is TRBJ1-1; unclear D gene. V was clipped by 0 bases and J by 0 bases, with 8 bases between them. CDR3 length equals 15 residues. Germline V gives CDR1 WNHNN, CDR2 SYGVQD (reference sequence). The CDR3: CASSESQQLNTEAFF. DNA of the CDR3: TGCGCCAGCAGTGAGTCCCAACAACTGAACACTGAAGCTTTCTTT.

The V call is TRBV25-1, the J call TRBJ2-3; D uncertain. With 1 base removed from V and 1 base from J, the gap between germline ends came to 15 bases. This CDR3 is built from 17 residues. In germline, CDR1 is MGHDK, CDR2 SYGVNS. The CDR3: CASSESLSGQGTDTQYF. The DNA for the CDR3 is TGTGCCAGCAGTGAATCATTGTCCGGCCAAGGCACAGATACGCAGTATTTT.

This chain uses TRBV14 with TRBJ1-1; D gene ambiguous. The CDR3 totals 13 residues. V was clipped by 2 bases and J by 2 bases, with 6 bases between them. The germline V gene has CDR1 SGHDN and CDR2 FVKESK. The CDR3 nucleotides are TGTGCCAGCAGCCAACAGGCAAACACTGAAGCTTTCTTT. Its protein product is CASSQQANTEAFF.

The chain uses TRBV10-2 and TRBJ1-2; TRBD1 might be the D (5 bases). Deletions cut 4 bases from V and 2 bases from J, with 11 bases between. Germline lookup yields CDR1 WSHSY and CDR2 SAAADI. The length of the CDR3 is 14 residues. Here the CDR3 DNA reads TGCGCCAGCAGTGTTCCGGGGGGGAACTATGGCTACACCTTC. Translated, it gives CASSVPGGNYGYTF.

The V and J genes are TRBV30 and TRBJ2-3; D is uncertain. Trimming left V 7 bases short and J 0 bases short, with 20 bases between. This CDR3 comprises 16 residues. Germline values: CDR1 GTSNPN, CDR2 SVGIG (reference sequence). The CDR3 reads CASTCPATNSTDTQYF. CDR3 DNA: TGTGCCTCTACTTGCCCGGCAACCAACAGCACAGATACGCAGTATTTT.

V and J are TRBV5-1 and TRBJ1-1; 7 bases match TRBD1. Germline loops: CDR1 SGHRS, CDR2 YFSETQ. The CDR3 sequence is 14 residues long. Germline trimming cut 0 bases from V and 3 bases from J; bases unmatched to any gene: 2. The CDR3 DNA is TGCGCCAGCAGCTTGGTAGGACAGGACACTGAAGCTTTCTTT. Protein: CASSLVGQDTEAFF.

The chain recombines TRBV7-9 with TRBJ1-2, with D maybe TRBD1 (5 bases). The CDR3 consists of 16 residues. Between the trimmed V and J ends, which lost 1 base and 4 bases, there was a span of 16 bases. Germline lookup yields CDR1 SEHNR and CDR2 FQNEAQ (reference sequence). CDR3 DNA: TGTGCCAGCAGCTTAGTAGGGTCGGGGCTCAGCTATGGCTACACCTTC. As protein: CASSLVGSGLSYGYTF.